This entry concerns a single TCR beta chain. The TCR library protocol attached unique molecular identifiers to the individual cDNA molecules. TCRdb redid the calling of the 5' RACE reads with MiXCR, one entry per CDR3 protein. The sample includes 90,000 to 120,000 distinct CDR3 sequences, 11% of them seen just once. The V end was cut by 7 bases, the J end by 0 bases, with 2 bases between. The CDR3 covers 11 residues. The germline gives CDR1 MDHEN, CDR2 SYDVKM. These data belong to a study of early T cells in non-severe SARS-CoV-2 infection. Study background: The chains were unpaired, and the sequenced material was bulk RNA from unsorted whole blood.

Source material: whole blood. This clonotype was sampled from an adult who was a healthcare worker with PCR-confirmed SARS-CoV-2 infection or an uninfected control (not recorded which). V is TRBV28 and J is TRBJ2-3; no firm D call. In DNA, the CDR3 is TGTGCCAGCAAAAGCACAGATACGCAGTATTTT. Encoded protein: CASKSTDTQYF.